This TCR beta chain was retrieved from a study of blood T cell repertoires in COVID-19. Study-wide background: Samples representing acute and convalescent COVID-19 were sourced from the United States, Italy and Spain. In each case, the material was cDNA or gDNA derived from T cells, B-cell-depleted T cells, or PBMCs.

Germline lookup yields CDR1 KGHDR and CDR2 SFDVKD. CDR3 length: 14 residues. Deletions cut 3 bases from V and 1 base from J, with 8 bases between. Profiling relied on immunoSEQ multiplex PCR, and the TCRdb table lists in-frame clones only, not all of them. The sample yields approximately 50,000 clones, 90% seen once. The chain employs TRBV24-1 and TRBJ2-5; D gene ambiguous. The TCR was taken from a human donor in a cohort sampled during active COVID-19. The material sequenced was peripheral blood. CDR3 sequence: CATSDPTTQETQYF. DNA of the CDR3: TGTGCCACCAGTGATCCGACAACCCAAGAGACCCAGTACTTC.